This entry is about one T cell receptor beta chain. This sample was taken from a study of OX40 agonist ivuxolimab in advanced cancers. Turning to the study itself: Age averaged around 58 years (range roughly 20 to 90), and more than 80% were male.

The CDR3 is 15 amino acids. In germline, CDR1 is SGHDN, CDR2 FVKESK. V dropped 10 bases and J dropped 11 bases, with 27 bases sitting between them. The data were produced by immunoSEQ multiplex PCR, yet TCRdb's version contains in-frame clones alone and is incomplete. The sample consists of 72,000 or so clones, about 90% of them appearing once. The chain employs TRBV14 and TRBJ1-5, with a possible D match to TRBD1 (5 bases). This sample comprised CD4+ or CD8+ T cells sorted from blood, obtained in a trial of the OX40 agonist ivuxolimab. This TCR came from an adult with an advanced solid tumor such as melanoma, head and neck, liver or kidney cancer. CDR3 DNA sequence: TGTGCCACTACACCCCCCGGGACCCCTGAGAAGACCCAGCATTTT. Its protein product is CATTPPGTPEKTQHF.